These T cell receptor beta chains were read from a single sample in a study of cytomegalovirus exposure and HLA in healthy donors. Some clones are missing from TCRdb's copy, which holds only in-frame ones; the method was immunoSEQ multiplex PCR. The profile shows approximately 140,000 clones, roughly three quarters of them singletons. What was sequenced was PBMCs. These receptors all come from a woman aged 35 to 49 in good health and CMV-seronegative. Both conserved end residues are part of each CDR3. A D gene is named only where the DNA matches it firmly. Part of the rows lack a size; the others show once, few, many or a class for expanded clones.

>TRBV5-4|TRBJ2-2|.|TRBD1
TGTGCCAGCAGCTTCGGACAGGGACACGGGGAGCTGTTTTTT
CASSFGQGHGELFF
>TRBV5-1|TRBJ1-2|.|TRBD1
TGCGCCAGCAGCTTGAGCACCACAGGGGTAAATGGCTACACCTTC
CASSLSTTGVNGYTF
>TRBV7-3|TRBJ2-7|once|TRBD2
TGTGCCAGCAGCCCCTATGGACTAGCGGGGGCAGCCTACGAGCAGTACTTC
CASSPYGLAGAAYEQYF
>TRBV28|TRBJ1-3|.|.
TGTGCCAGCACACCCCCCCCGGGGGGAAACACCATATATTTT
CASTPPPGGNTIYF
>TRBV30|TRBJ1-4|.|.
TGTGCCTGGGGAGGGGCAGGGAAGAATGAAAAACTGTTTTTT
CAWGGAGKNEKLFF
>TRBV6-1|TRBJ2-7|.|TRBD1
TGTGCCAGCAGGCTCCCGGGACAGGGGGCCTACGAGCAGTACTTC
CASRLPGQGAYEQYF
>TRBV7-9|TRBJ2-1|.|.
TGTGCCAGCAGCCTCGACTTCGATGAGCAGTTCTTC
CASSLDFDEQFF
>TRBV18|TRBJ1-1|few|.
TGTGCCAGCTCACTCGACCAGGGTAGTGATCTTGAAGCTTTCTTT
CASSLDQGSDLEAFF
>TRBV19|TRBJ1-5|.|.
TGTGCCAGTAGTATGGGTCGGAGATATAGCAATCAGCCCCAGCATTTT
CASSMGRRYSNQPQHF
>TRBV25-1|TRBJ1-6|once|.
TGTGCCAGCAGTGAATGGGAGAGCTCCTATAATTCACCCCTCCACTTT
CASSEWESSYNSPLHF
>TRBV2|TRBJ2-7|.|TRBD2
TGTGCCAGCAGGCCCAGGACTAGCGGGACAGTGGCGCTACGGGGCTACGAGCAGTACTTC
CASRPRTSGTVALRGYEQYF
>TRBV5-4|TRBJ1-3|few|.
TGTGCCAGCAGCTTGGGGAGGTCGTCTGGAAACACCATATATTTT
CASSLGRSSGNTIYF
>TRBV29-1|TRBJ1-1|.|.
TGCAGCGTTGAGGCTCTAGGTGGACTCGCGGGGGGAGCTTTCTTT
CSVEALGGLAGGAFF
>TRBV10-3|TRBJ2-5|.|.
TGTGCCATCAGCCCGGGGAGAGGGGAGACCCAGTACTTC
CAISPGRGETQYF
>TRBV7-9|TRBJ2-7|few|.
TGTGCCAGCAGCCCAGGGGGGCGGTACGAGCAGTACTTC
CASSPGGRYEQYF
>TRBV6-1|TRBJ2-4|.|TRBD1
TGTGCCAGCAGTGTGACAGGGGAGGACATTCAGTACTTC
CASSVTGEDIQYF
>TRBV7-4|TRBJ2-5|.|.
TGTGCCAGCAGCTTAGCGTGGCGTAGAGGGTCACAAGAGACCCAGTACTTC
CASSLAWRRGSQETQYF
>TRBV18|TRBJ2-7|.|TRBD2
TGTGCCAGCTCACCGACTAGCGGGAGTTCCTTCTCCTACGAGCAGTACTTC
CASSPTSGSSFSYEQYF
>TRBV27|TRBJ1-1|.|.
TGTGCCAGCAGTTTATCGGGGGGAAGTGGAAATACTGAAGCTTTCTTT
CASSLSGGSGNTEAFF
>TRBV28|TRBJ2-1|.|TRBD2
TGTGCCAGCAGACCGGGACTAGTAGGCAATGAGCAGTTCTTC
CASRPGLVGNEQFF
>TRBV20-1|TRBJ1-1|.|TRBD1
TGCAGTACCGGACAGGGGGCTGAAGCTTTCTTT
CSTGQGAEAFF
>TRBV10-3|TRBJ1-2|.|.
TGTGCCATAAACCCCCGTACGGGACTGGACTATGGCTACACCTTC
CAINPRTGLDYGYTF
>TRBV28|TRBJ1-4|few|TRBD1
TGTGCCAGCAGTTCAGGACAGGGGAATGAAAAACTGTTTTTT
CASSSGQGNEKLFF
>TRBV18|TRBJ1-5|.|.
TGTGCCAGCTCTATGGAGGCCCATCAGCCCCAGCATTTT
CASSMEAHQPQHF
>TRBV18|TRBJ2-3|.|.
TGTGCCAGCTCCGCAGACACAGATACGCAGTATTTT
CASSADTDTQYF
>TRBV7-2|TRBJ1-4|.|TRBD1
TGTGCCAGCAGCTGGACAGGGGCCACTAATGAAAAACTGTTTTTT
CASSWTGATNEKLFF
>TRBV30|TRBJ1-1|.|.
TGTGCCTGGAACGCGGGAACGGCTTTCTTT
CAWNAGTAFF
>TRBV6-9|TRBJ2-2|once|.
TGTGCCAACAGTTGGCCATTAACCCATCGATCCGGGGAGCTGTTTTTT
CANSWPLTHRSGELFF
>TRBV7-7|TRBJ2-1|.|TRBD2
TGTGCCAGCAGCTTAGGGCCTACTAGCGGGAGGGCCACTGAGCAGTTCTTC
CASSLGPTSGRATEQFF